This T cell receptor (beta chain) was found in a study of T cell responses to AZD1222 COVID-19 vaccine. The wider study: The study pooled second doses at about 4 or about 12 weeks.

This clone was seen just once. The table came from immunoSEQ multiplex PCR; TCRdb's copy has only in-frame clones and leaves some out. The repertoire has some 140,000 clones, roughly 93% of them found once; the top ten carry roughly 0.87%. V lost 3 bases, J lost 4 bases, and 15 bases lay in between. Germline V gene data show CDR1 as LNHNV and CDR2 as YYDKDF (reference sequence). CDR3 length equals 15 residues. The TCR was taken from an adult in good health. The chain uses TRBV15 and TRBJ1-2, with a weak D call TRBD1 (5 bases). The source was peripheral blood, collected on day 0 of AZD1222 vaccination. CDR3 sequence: CATSSKGDYSYGYTF. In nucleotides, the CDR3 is TGTGCCACCAGCAGTAAAGGGGACTATTCCTATGGCTACACCTTC.